This T cell receptor beta chain was captured in a study of blood T cell repertoires in COVID-19. Study-wide context: From the United States, Italy and Spain came samples of acute and convalescent COVID-19. From T cells, B-cell-depleted T cells, or PBMCs came the material, which was cDNA or gDNA.

Original methodology: Reference gene primers were amplified, and this amplification served to estimate nucleated cell counts. The protocol was immunoSEQ multiplex PCR, while the TCRdb copy is restricted to in-frame clones and leaves out a portion. The DNA gave D and trimming, while V, J and clone size come from that table. The profile shows some 250,000 clones, around nine tenths of them singletons. The CDR3 has 15 amino acids. Germline CDR1 is SGHVS and CDR2 is FNYEAQ. After removal of 5 bases from V and 3 bases from J, the junction contained 6 bases not matched to a gene. What was sequenced was peripheral blood. The chain couples TRBV7-6 to TRBJ2-2, with TRBD2 matching over 7 bases. The sequence was collected from a woman in her thirties or forties who had recovered from COVID-19. The CDR3 nucleotides are TGTGCCAGCAGCCCTAGCGGAGGGGACACCGGGGAGCTGTTTTTT. This codes for CASSPSGGDTGELFF.